A selection of T cell receptor beta chains follows, all from one sample in a study of regulatory T cells in long-lasting Graves disease. TCRdb reprocessed the multiplex PCR reads via MiXCR and lists one record per CDR3 protein. The repertoire holds a few hundred thousand distinct CDR3 sequences, with 20% to 25% as singletons. Sample: peripheral blood mononuclear cells (PBMCs), taken when the disease was refractory, from a patient treated with antithyroid drugs. The receptor set was obtained from a female donor with Graves disease. CDR3s include the opening cysteine and the closing phenylalanine or tryptophan. The D gene is left open where the match is weak. Clone size is not always given. Where it is, it says once, few, many or a class for expanded clones.

V	D	J	size	CDR3	DNA
TRBV14	NA	TRBJ2-7	few	CASSQGGWERYEQYF	TGTGCCAGCAGCCAAGGAGGGTGGGAAAGGTACGAGCAGTACTTC
TRBV27	TRBD1	TRBJ1-2	many	CASSLTGKVGYTF	TGTGCCAGCAGTTTGACAGGGAAAGTAGGCTACACCTTC
TRBV5-1	NA	TRBJ2-1	once	CASSLGQVGWNEQFF	TGCGCCAGCAGCTTGGGGCAGGTGGGTTGGAATGAGCAGTTCTTC
TRBV11-2	NA	TRBJ2-1	NA	CASSLPTGENDEQFF	TGTGCCAGCAGCCTCCCGACCGGGGAGAATGATGAGCAGTTCTTC
TRBV7-9	NA	TRBJ1-4	many	CASSQGVGNEKLFF	TGTGCCAGCAGCCAGGGTGTTGGTAATGAAAAACTGTTTTTT
TRBV28	TRBD2	TRBJ2-5	many	CASSPGGGGRETQYF	TGTGCCAGCAGTCCCGGGGGGGGTGGCCGTGAGACCCAGTACTTC
TRBV27	NA	TRBJ1-1	few	CASSDGAYAQAFF	TGTGCCAGCAGTGACGGAGCCTATGCCCAAGCTTTCTTT
TRBV6-1	NA	TRBJ1-5	NA	CASRGQLGRSGRQPQHF	TGTGCCAGCAGAGGACAGCTAGGTAGATCAGGGCGCCAGCCCCAGCATTTT
TRBV4-2	TRBD1	TRBJ1-6	NA	CASSQDGDSYNSPLHF	TGTGCCAGCAGCCAAGACGGGGACAGTTATAATTCACCCCTCCACTTT
TRBV4-1	TRBD1	TRBJ1-2	NA	CATGTEAYGYTF	TGCGCCACCGGGACAGAGGCCTATGGCTACACCTTC